This is a list of T cell receptor beta chains from one sample in a study of shared clonotypes between healthy human individuals. Profiled with immunoSEQ multiplex PCR; TCRdb holds only in-frame clones, not every one. The sample records approximately 740,000 clones, more than 85% being singletons. Sequenced sample: naive CD8+ T cells sorted from blood. The receptors were sampled from a man between 25 and 39 years old in good health. Both conserved end residues are trimmed from each CDR3. The D gene is left open where the match is weak.

v_gene	d_gene	j_gene	CDR3aa
TRBV5-4	.	TRBJ2-5	ASSFNPEQETQY
TRBV7-7	TRBD1	TRBJ2-3	ASSPGGQYSDTQY
TRBV6-1	.	TRBJ2-1	ASSEAGTTLPYNEQF
TRBV7-9	.	TRBJ2-1	ASSLSINYNEQF
TRBV5-1	TRBD2	TRBJ2-5	ASSSKGLAGGQTQY
TRBV4-1	.	TRBJ1-1	ASSQDRRGTEAF
TRBV5-1	TRBD2	TRBJ2-1	ASSLTSGRAGDEQF
TRBV27	.	TRBJ1-2	ASSGGSPGGYT
TRBV6-5	TRBD1	TRBJ2-7	ASSYEQGIAYEQY
TRBV28	TRBD1	TRBJ1-5	ASSSDRVIQPQH
TRBV27	.	TRBJ2-3	ASTSGVNTQY
TRBV6-9	TRBD1	TRBJ2-7	ASVSGTGTYEQY
TRBV7-9	.	TRBJ2-5	ATAHRWGQETQY
TRBV10-1	.	TRBJ2-3	ASAAGHTDTQY
TRBV28	.	TRBJ2-7	ASSTIYEQY
TRBV10-3	.	TRBJ1-5	AIRKGSNQPQH
TRBV27	TRBD1	TRBJ2-1	ASSVWGQRLSYNEQF
TRBV19	TRBD1	TRBJ1-5	AVTPRTGTRRVGQPQH
TRBV7-9	TRBD2	TRBJ2-1	ASSGGLGLAFNEQF
TRBV18	.	TRBJ2-1	ASSPPFGSYNEQF
TRBV9	TRBD2	TRBJ2-3	ASNLAGGSDTQY
TRBV15	.	TRBJ2-1	ATSRERGNEQF
TRBV7-2	.	TRBJ2-7	ASSLGLGSYEQY
TRBV4-3	.	TRBJ2-7	ASSQFSGYEQY
TRBV2	.	TRBJ2-7	ASSGGVGEQY
TRBV29-1	.	TRBJ2-2	SVGGRSGTENTGELF
TRBV6-5	.	TRBJ1-1	ASRPGPNTEAF
TRBV28	.	TRBJ1-5	ASSLGGGNQPQH
TRBV9	TRBD1	TRBJ2-5	ASSVGDREDQETQY
TRBV7-8	.	TRBJ2-1	ASSPRGRNNEQF
TRBV27	.	TRBJ1-1	ASSLTGGVSTEAF
TRBV28	.	TRBJ2-7	ASSLGVYEQY
TRBV7-9	TRBD2	TRBJ2-1	ASSTTAGLTHEQF
TRBV6-6	.	TRBJ1-2	ASSYSMERSNYGYT
TRBV11-2	TRBD2	TRBJ2-1	ASSARLAGGPANEQF
TRBV29-1	.	TRBJ2-7	SVYSYEQY
TRBV10-1	TRBD2	TRBJ2-7	ASSEMGIAGGYEQY
TRBV7-8	TRBD2	TRBJ2-3	ASSSPGGSATTDTQY
TRBV28	TRBD2	TRBJ2-2	ASRGLAGDVDTGELF
TRBV4-1	.	TRBJ1-3	ASSHYWDGSSGNTIY
TRBV5-5	.	TRBJ2-7	ASSPASASSYEQY
TRBV29-1	.	TRBJ1-3	SVDGNGVDTIY
TRBV28	.	TRBJ1-5	ASSLSQLNQPQH